Listed here is a single T cell receptor (beta chain). Its antigen is unknown. The sample holds no much larger clone one base away, and base qualities are not on file. Genomic DNA was extracted from sorted cells with the Quick-DNA Microprep Kit. TCRbeta DNA was amplified with the immunoSEQ hsTCRbeta kit following the manufacturer's protocol. TCRbeta libraries were sequenced on an Illumina MiSeq instrument. In the authors' own workflow: After out-of-frame sequences were removed, 2,204,828 distinct TCRbeta sequences remained, averaging about 61,000 per individual. Two values were used to score each individual: the count of roughly 180 previously reported CMV-associated TCRbeta sequences and the total count of productive distinct TCRbeta sequences. A beta-binomial model was reimplemented in Python, and scikit-learn random forests with default parameters were trained on US cohort data. On the Belgian cohort, classifier performance was reported as the median AUC, along with percentile confidence intervals, across 10,000 bootstrap iterations. Sourced from immuneACCESS, this table was stored by TCRdb with only in-frame sequences that have V and J called. A share of the clones is absent; for the studies checked, an unresolved V gene accounts for under half, and the remainder has no known explanation. The V and J calls and clone size are taken from that table; D and trimming were inferred from the DNA. The sample has some 52,000 clones on record, just under 80% of them singletons. 0.77% of the sample is held by the ten biggest clonotypes.

Single viable CD3+CD4+CD8-CD45RO+ cells were sorted as memory CD4+ T cells on a FACSAria II. To determine CMV serostatus, a Roche Elecsys assay was used that detects serum IgG against CMV pp150, pp28, p38 and p52. After thawing, total CD4+ T cells were enriched by positive selection with CD4 magnetic microbeads. The samples came from a different study that was designed specifically to examine the CD4+ T cell memory repertoire. Peripheral blood mononuclear cells were isolated and cryopreserved following standard operating procedures; serum was stored at -80 °C. Staining used CD3-PerCP (BW264/56), CD4-APC (RPA-T4), CD45RO-PE (UCHT1) and CD8-Pacific Orange (3B5) antibodies, with Sytox blue excluding non-viable cells. The data belong to a study of memory CD4+ T cells and cytomegalovirus serostatus (dated by TCRdb to about 2019). Some background on the complete study: The roughly 35 healthy Belgian adults in the cohort included 9 who were CMV seropositive and approximately 24 who were CMV seronegative. To replicate a published TCR-based CMV serostatus classifier, the researchers sequenced the CD4+ memory TCRbeta repertoires of a Belgian cohort whose cytomegalovirus serostatus was known.

At the junction V is shortened by 5 bases and J by 4 bases, with 19 bases in between. The CDR1 and CDR2 encoded by the germline V gene are SGHAT and FQNNGV. The CDR3, cysteine through phenylalanine, is 16 amino acids long. Only the CDR3 region is kept as DNA, spanning 48 bases read in frame from base 1. Beyond this particular receptor, the publication reports: Among the 150 to 200 previously reported CMV-associated TCRbeta sequences, approximately 67 showed up in the CD4+ memory repertoires, with each one found in between one and five individuals. For predicting CMV serostatus, the median bootstrapped AUC was approximately 0.95 using the original framework and around 0.9 using a US-trained random forest. On the Belgian cohort, the classifier based on the original framework reached a median bootstrapped AUC of approximately 0.94, with a 95% CI of 0.76-1.00. The results were interpreted as suggesting that the CMV-associated TCR signature is largely present in the CD4+ memory repertoire. Unlike the original study, which covered naive and memory CD4+ and CD8+ populations, the Belgian study sequenced only CD4+CD45RO+ memory cells.

The receptor was derived from an adult in good health and CMV-seronegative. The sample comprised memory CD4+ T cells from blood. Recombination linked TRBV11-2 to TRBJ2-3; TRBD1 is perhaps the D gene, given 6 matching bases. The nucleotide sequence is given as TGTGCCAGCAGCCCGCAGAACAAACAGGGAGCAGATACGCAGTATTTT. Its coded protein is CASSPQNKQGADTQYF.